This T cell receptor (beta chain) was captured in a study of molecular identifiers for immune sequencing clone quantification. Study-wide results and limits: Barcode collisions between identical TCR molecules could shrink estimates of highly expanded clone sizes.

TCRdb itself ran the PCR reads through MiXCR, one entry per CDR3 protein. The sample contains 550,000 to 750,000 distinct CDR3 sequences, 15% to 20% of which appear only once. This clonotype was observed many times. The antigen remains undetermined. The germline gives CDR1 DFQATT, CDR2 SNEGSKA (reference sequence). V gave up 3 bases and J gave up 3 bases, with 17 bases separating them. The length of the CDR3 is 15 residues. Sequencing was performed on naive CD8+ T cells from blood, with Jurkat cell RNA spiked in. Documented subset: FACS-sorted CD8+CD4-CCR7+CD45RA+ naive T cells. The receptor comes from a human donor in good health. Some libraries in this study had Jurkat cell RNA spiked in. The gene calls are TRBV20-1 and TRBJ2-5, with D hard to call. The CDR3 loop is CSASLTGRQKETQYF. The CDR3 DNA reads TGCAGTGCTAGCTTAACCGGACGGCAAAAAGAGACCCAGTACTTC.